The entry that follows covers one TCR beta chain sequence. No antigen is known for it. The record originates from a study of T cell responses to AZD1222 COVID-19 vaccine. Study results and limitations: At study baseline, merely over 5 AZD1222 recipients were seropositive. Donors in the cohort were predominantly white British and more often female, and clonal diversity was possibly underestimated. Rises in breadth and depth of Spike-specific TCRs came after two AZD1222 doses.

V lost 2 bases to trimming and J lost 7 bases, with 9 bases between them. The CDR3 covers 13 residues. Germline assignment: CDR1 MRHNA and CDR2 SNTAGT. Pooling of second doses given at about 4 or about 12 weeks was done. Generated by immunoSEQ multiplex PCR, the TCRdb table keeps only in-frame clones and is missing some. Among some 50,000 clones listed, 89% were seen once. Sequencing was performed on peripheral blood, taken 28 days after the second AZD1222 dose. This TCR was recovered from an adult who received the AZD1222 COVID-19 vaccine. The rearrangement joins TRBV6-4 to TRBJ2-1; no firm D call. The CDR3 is CASSDNTRNEQFF. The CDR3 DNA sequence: TGTGCCAGCAGTGACAACACCAGGAATGAGCAGTTCTTC.